A single sample gave rise to the 17 T cell receptor beta chains below, sequenced in a study of blood T cell repertoires in COVID-19. The assay was immunoSEQ multiplex PCR, and TCRdb's table has in-frame clones only and misses some. Altogether some 98,000 clones are present, 80% being singletons, with the ten largest covering around a fifth. Input material: peripheral blood. These receptors were taken from a human donor in a cohort sampled during active COVID-19.

The rearrangement joins TRBV5-6 to TRBJ1-4; 8 nucleotides agree with TRBD1. V lost 4 bases to trimming and J lost 8 bases; unmatched junction nucleotides: 13. From germline, CDR1 is SGHDT and CDR2 YYEEEE. The CDR3 has 16 amino acids. In nucleotides, the CDR3 is TGTGCCAGCAGCCCTACGGAAGACAGGGGTCGAGAAAAACTGTTTTTT. Encoded protein: CASSPTEDRGREKLFF.

The rearrangement uses TRBV25-1 and TRBJ2-7; possibly TRBD2 for D (5 bases). This CDR3 spans 14 amino acids. Germline V gene sequence: CDR1 MGHDK, CDR2 SYGVNS. The V end lost 2 bases, the J end lost 4 bases, and 12 bases lay between the germline ends. Here the CDR3 DNA reads TGTGCCAGCAGTGAAATAACGGGGAAATACGAGCAGTACTTC. Translating it yields CASSEITGKYEQYF.

The chain uses TRBV28 and TRBJ2-3, with D hard to call. V was clipped by 6 bases and J by 2 bases, with 6 bases between them. The CDR3 is 12 amino acids. Germline CDR1 MDHEN, CDR2 SYDVKM. DNA for the CDR3: TGTGCCAGCAGGTGGGCCACAGATACGCAGTATTTT. Its translation is CASRWATDTQYF.

The gene calls are TRBV15 and TRBJ2-5; the match to TRBD1 covers 8 bases. CDR1 is LNHNV and CDR2 is YYDKDF in the germline V gene (reference sequence). Unmatched junction bases numbered 10, after V lost 1 base and J lost 3 bases. The CDR3 totals 17 residues. CDR3 sequence: CATSRARGQTGEETQYF. The DNA for the CDR3 is TGTGCCACCAGCAGAGCTAGGGGGCAGACAGGGGAAGAGACCCAGTACTTC.

As DNA, the CDR3 is TGTGCCAGCTCACCAGGGACAGGGGGAGATCAGCCCCAGCATTTT. Protein sequence: CASSPGTGGDQPQHF. This chain joins TRBV18 and TRBJ1-5, with 11 bases matching TRBD1. V trimming: 2 bases; J trimming: 5 bases; junction bases outside the gene matches: 2. The CDR3 loop spans 15 amino acids. Germline V lookup: CDR1 KGHSH, CDR2 LQKENI.

This clone was detected once. This sample includes further DNA sequences coding for the same CDR3. This chain links TRBV18 with TRBJ2-7; 9 bases line up with TRBD2. The CDR3 extends over 14 amino acids. Trimming at V came to 6 bases and at J to 4 bases, leaving 7 bases not matched to a gene. CDR1 is KGHSH and CDR2 is LQKENI in the germline V gene. The CDR3 DNA follows: TGTGCCAGCTCTCCGGGACTAGCCGGGTACGAGCAGTACTTC. Its translation: CASSPGLAGYEQYF.

V gene TRBV2 combines with J gene TRBJ1-5; no clear D. Germline V CDR1 and CDR2: SNHLY, FYNNEI. The CDR3 covers 12 residues. The V end was cut by 6 bases, the J end by 5 bases, with 8 bases between. The CDR3 nucleotides read TGTGCCAGCAGCTATTCCGATCAGCCCCAGCATTTT. Its translation is CASSYSDQPQHF.

The rearrangement links TRBV10-3 to TRBJ1-5; TRBD1 is a possible D gene (6 bases). The CDR3 is 14 amino acids. The V gene lost 3 bases and the J gene lost 6 bases, with 12 bases spanning the gap. Looked up from germline, CDR1 is ENHRY and CDR2 is SYGVKD. In DNA form, the CDR3 reads TGTGCCATCAGTGAAGTGGGGGCTGGTCAGCCCCAGCATTTT. Its translation is CAISEVGAGQPQHF.

This chain uses TRBV9 with TRBJ2-1; TRBD2 agrees at 7 bases. This CDR3 region has 15 residues. Germline lookup yields CDR1 SGDLS and CDR2 YYNGEE. J lost 4 bases, V lost 2 bases, and 6 bases had no gene match. The chain's CDR3 is CASSVEPGLYNEQFF. The CDR3, as DNA: TGTGCCAGCAGCGTGGAGCCGGGACTATACAATGAGCAGTTCTTC.

The chain links TRBV3-1 (or the pseudogene TRBV3-2) to TRBJ2-7; 7 nucleotides agree with TRBD1. Germline CDR1 LGHDT, CDR2 YNNKEL (reference sequence). The CDR3 totals 22 residues. J gave up 3 bases and V 0 bases, and 26 bases lay outside the gene matches. CDR3 region: CASSQERMRQGENTGRYYEQYF. The CDR3 DNA sequence: TGTGCCAGCAGCCAAGAACGAATGCGACAGGGTGAGAATACTGGTAGATACTACGAGCAGTACTTC.

J is TRBJ2-7 and V is TRBV4-1; D might be TRBD1 (8 bases). CDR3 length: 14 residues. CDR1 is MGHRA and CDR2 is YSYEKL in the germline V gene. V gave up 4 bases and J gave up 6 bases, with 16 bases separating them. As DNA, the CDR3 is TGCGCCAGCAGCCCCCAACAGGGGGGGACCGAGCAGTACTTC. This gives the protein CASSPQQGGTEQYF.

This clone was seen once. The chain joins TRBV12-3 or TRBV12-4 to TRBJ1-1; TRBD1 matches 11 bases. The CDR3 sequence is 13 residues long. V trimming: 8 bases; J trimming: 5 bases; junction bases outside the gene matches: 4. The CDR3 coding sequence is TGTGCCAGCGGACAGGGGGCGCGAACTGAAGCTTTCTTT. Translation gives CASGQGARTEAFF.

V is TRBV7-9 and J is TRBJ2-5; 7 bases agree with TRBD1. This CDR3 has 13 amino acids. Unmatched junction bases numbered 3, after V lost 6 bases and J lost 2 bases. Germline V gives CDR1 SEHNR, CDR2 FQNEAQ (reference sequence). In DNA form, the CDR3 reads TGTGCCAGCAGTCAACAGGGGCAAGAGACCCAGTACTTC. Amino acids: CASSQQGQETQYF.

The CDR3 here is CASSLEGALSGANVLTF. DNA for the CDR3: TGCGCCAGCAGCTTGGAAGGGGCCCTCTCTGGGGCCAACGTCCTGACTTTC. This chain uses TRBV5-1 with TRBJ2-6; D is perhaps TRBD1 (5 bases). Germline CDR1 and CDR2: SGHRS and YFSETQ. The CDR3 is made up of 17 amino acids. Trimming took off 0 bases at V and 0 bases at J, with 10 bases between the two ends.

This clone was recorded once. J is TRBJ1-1 and V is TRBV3-1 (or the pseudogene TRBV3-2), with D possibly matching TRBD1 (6 bases). This CDR3 contains 16 residues. Deletions cut 2 bases from V and 1 base from J, with 14 bases between. Germline V gene sequence: CDR1 LGHDT, CDR2 YNNKEL (reference sequence). The CDR3 DNA is TGTGCCAGCAGCCAACGGGGAAAGGACAGGAACACTGAAGCTTTCTTT. Amino acids: CASSQRGKDRNTEAFF.

This clone was observed a handful of times. The rearrangement joins TRBV19 to TRBJ2-7; weak D call: TRBD1 (6 bases). This CDR3 comprises 13 residues. The germline V gene encodes CDR1 LNHDA and CDR2 SQIVND (reference sequence). V was pared by 3 bases and J by 3 bases, with 9 bases between. The chain's CDR3 is CASSIGDIYEQYF. DNA of the CDR3: TGTGCCAGTAGTATTGGGGACATCTACGAGCAGTACTTC.

The J gene is TRBJ1-1, the V gene TRBV7-8; tentative D call: TRBD1 (5 bases). The CDR3 covers 12 residues. The ends were cut back, 6 bases at V and 5 bases at J, with 10 bases in the middle. Germline V CDR1 and CDR2: SGHVS, FQNEAQ. The CDR3, as DNA: TGTGCCAGCAGACCGGGGGGGACTGAAGCTTTCTTT. Translation: CASRPGGTEAFF. Combining the CDR3 with reference TRBV7-8 and TRBJ1-1 gives the whole variable domain GAGVSQSPRYKVAKRGQDVALRCDPISGHVSLFWYQQALGQGPEFLTYFQNEAQLDKSGLPSDRFFAERPEGSVSTLKIQRTQQEDSAVYLCASRPGGTEAFFGQGTRLTVV.